This TCR beta chain appears in the sequencing data of a study of shared clonotypes between healthy human individuals. Study-level points and caveats: Sharing across a few donors was seen in 4.5% to 5.5% of naive CD4 clonotypes.

Comments on this clone: The antigen is unknown.

There are 16 residues in the CDR3. Germline V gene lookup returns CDR1 MDHEN and CDR2 SYDVKM. The ends lost 6 bases at V and 1 base at J; junction bases unmatched: 3. CD8 cells classed as naive were CD45RO-negative and positively selected for CCR7, excluding terminally differentiated effector memory CD45RA+ cells. Only in-frame clones appear in the TCRdb table, and some are missing; sequencing was by immunoSEQ multiplex PCR. Here the sample spans roughly 810,000 clones, about 96% being singletons. The material sequenced was naive CD8+ T cells sorted from blood. This TCR was recovered from a man aged 30-40 years in good health. V is TRBV28 and J is TRBJ2-5, with TRBD2 identical over 15 bases. DNA for the CDR3: TGTGCCAGCAGGCGGACTAGCGGGAGGGCCCAAGAGACCCAGTACTTC. It codes for CASRRTSGRAQETQYF.